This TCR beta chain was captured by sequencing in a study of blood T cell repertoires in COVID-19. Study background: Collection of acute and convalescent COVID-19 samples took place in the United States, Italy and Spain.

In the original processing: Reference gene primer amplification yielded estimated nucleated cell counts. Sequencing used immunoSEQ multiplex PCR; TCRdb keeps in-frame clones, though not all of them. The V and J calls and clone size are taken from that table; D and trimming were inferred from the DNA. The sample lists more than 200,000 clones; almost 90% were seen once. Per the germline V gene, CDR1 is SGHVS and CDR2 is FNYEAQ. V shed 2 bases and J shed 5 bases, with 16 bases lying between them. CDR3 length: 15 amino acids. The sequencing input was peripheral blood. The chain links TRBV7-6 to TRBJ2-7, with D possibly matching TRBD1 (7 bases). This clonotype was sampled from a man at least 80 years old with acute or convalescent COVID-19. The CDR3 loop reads CASSLRAGGSDEQYF. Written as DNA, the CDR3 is TGTGCCAGCAGCTTAAGGGCAGGGGGGAGTGACGAGCAGTACTTC.